These 25 T cell receptor beta chains share one sample of origin, sequenced in a study of T cell repertoires in cytomegalovirus infection. Each CDR3 protein is one row after TCRdb ran MiXCR on the reads. The sample holds 750,000 to 950,000 distinct CDR3 sequences; 29% are singletons and the top ten take around 14%. For these TCRs, the target antigens are not known. This sample comprised cultured CD8+ T cells from PBMCs, obtained from culture after CMV antigen stimulation. Receptors were obtained from a human donor in good health (CMV status not recorded). Some clones in this sample may be carry-over from other donors' samples.

This clonotype occurred many times. This sequence joins TRBV7-8 and TRBJ2-3, with D perhaps matching TRBD1 (6 bases). The CDR3 runs 16 residues. Germline V gives CDR1 SGHVS, CDR2 FQNEAQ. The ends were cut back, 4 bases at V and 1 base at J, with 15 bases in the middle. CDR3 loop: CASSSGQPIRTDTQYF. The CDR3 nucleotides read TGTGCCAGCAGCTCAGGACAGCCAATTCGCACAGATACGCAGTATTTT.

This clonotype was counted a few times. This chain uses TRBV7-8 with TRBJ2-7; 7 positions agree with TRBD1. Germline trimming cut 7 bases from V and 1 base from J; bases unmatched to any gene: 7. The CDR3 covers 14 residues. Germline CDR1 SGHVS, CDR2 FQNEAQ. The CDR3 is CASTTGQASYEQYF. CDR3 nucleotides: TGTGCCAGCACCACCGGACAGGCGTCCTACGAGCAGTACTTC.

The genes are TRBV7-9 and TRBJ2-3; either TRBD1 or TRBD2 may fit D (5 bases each). V gave up 5 bases and J gave up 0 bases, with 12 bases separating them. This CDR3 region has 15 residues. The germline V gene encodes CDR1 SEHNR and CDR2 FQNEAQ (reference sequence). The CDR3 coding sequence is TGTGCCAGCAGCGGGCAAGGGGACAGCACAGATACGCAGTATTTT. It translates to CASSGQGDSTDTQYF.

This clonotype was counted at least ten times. The rearrangement links TRBV7-9 to TRBJ1-1, with D unclear. Looked up from germline, CDR1 is SEHNR and CDR2 is FQNEAQ (reference sequence). The V gene lost 2 bases and the J gene lost 3 bases, with 13 bases spanning the gap. The CDR3 contains 15 residues. This chain's CDR3 is CASSLPGLRDTEAFF. CDR3 bases: TGTGCCAGCAGCTTACCGGGGTTGAGGGACACTGAAGCTTTCTTT.

Many counts were recorded for this clonotype. The rearrangement joins TRBV7-2 to TRBJ2-7; D call uncertain. CDR3 length: 13 residues. V shed 5 bases and J shed 6 bases, with 14 bases lying between them. The germline gives CDR1 SGHTA, CDR2 FQGNSA. This CDR3 reads CASSPEFPIEQYF. Written as DNA, the CDR3 is TGTGCCAGCAGCCCCGAATTCCCGATCGAGCAGTACTTC.

This clonotype was observed a handful of times. V and J are TRBV12-3 or TRBV12-4 and TRBJ2-3; D is possibly TRBD2 (5 bases). The CDR3 length is 14 residues. V dropped 6 bases and J dropped 2 bases, with 12 bases sitting between them. The CDR3 sequence is CASSPLAYTDTQYF. CDR3 nucleotide sequence: TGTGCCAGCAGCCCTCTAGCATACACAGATACGCAGTATTTT.

CDR3 nucleotide sequence: TGCGCCAGCAGCCACCTTCGACAGGGTGGGAGGACTGAAGCTTTCTTT. As protein: CASSHLRQGGRTEAFF. The V call is TRBV4-1, the J call TRBJ1-1, with 7 bases fitting TRBD1. Losses at the gene ends were 3 bases for V and 5 bases for J; bases not matched to a gene: 12. The CDR3 extends over 16 amino acids. Germline V gene data show CDR1 as MGHRA and CDR2 as YSYEKL.

This rearrangement joins TRBV7-6 to TRBJ2-2; a possible D gene is TRBD1 (6 bases). Germline V gives CDR1 SGHVS, CDR2 FNYEAQ. V was clipped by 1 base and J by 3 bases, with 12 bases between them. The CDR3 runs 16 residues. The CDR3 protein is CASSLGQGLHTGELFF. For the CDR3, the DNA is TGTGCCAGCAGCTTAGGTCAGGGGTTGCACACCGGGGAGCTGTTTTTT.

The V and J genes are TRBV6-2 or TRBV6-3 and TRBJ2-5; D unresolved. This CDR3 is built from 16 residues. Germline lookup yields CDR1 MNHEY and CDR2 SVGEGT. V lost 2 bases to trimming and J lost 2 bases, with 15 bases between them. The CDR3: CASSYPAELVQETQYF. CDR3 bases: TGTGCCAGCAGTTACCCCGCCGAACTCGTTCAAGAGACCCAGTACTTC.

This clonotype was counted at least ten times. The V and J genes are TRBV4-2 and TRBJ1-2; the D gene is possibly TRBD1 (5 bases). Looked up from germline, CDR1 is LGHNA and CDR2 is YNFKEQ. V shed 1 base and J shed 6 bases, with 15 bases lying between them. The CDR3 spans 15 residues. Written as DNA, the CDR3 is TGTGCCAGCAGCCAAGTGCGGGGGAACCACGATGGCTACACCTTC. This gives the protein CASSQVRGNHDGYTF.

The CDR3 coding sequence is TGTGCCAGCAGTTTTCAGGGTGACGAGCAGTACTTC. This codes for CASSFQGDEQYF. The genes are TRBV27 and TRBJ2-7, with a possible D match to TRBD1 (5 bases). CDR1 MNHEY and CDR2 SMNVEV come from the germline V gene (reference sequence). The CDR3 consists of 12 residues. The V and J ends lost 3 bases and 5 bases respectively, with 8 bases between them.

The gene calls are TRBV18 and TRBJ2-1; tentative D call: TRBD2 (5 bases). V was cut by 0 bases and J by 1 base, with 10 bases left in between. CDR1 is KGHSH, CDR2 LQKENI, per germline. The CDR3 loop spans 16 amino acids. This CDR3 reads CASSPPRGISYNEQFF. CDR3 nucleotides: TGTGCCAGCTCACCACCGAGAGGGATTTCCTACAATGAGCAGTTCTTC.

The chain is built from TRBV6-5 and TRBJ2-5, with 8 bases identical to TRBD2. The CDR3 sequence is 16 residues long. J was trimmed by 4 bases and V by 0 bases; bases with no gene match: 7. Germline V gene data show CDR1 as MNHEY and CDR2 as SVGAGI. The CDR3 DNA follows: TGTGCCAGCAGTTACTCGGGGGTAGCGGGGACAGAGACCCAGTACTTC. Encoded protein: CASSYSGVAGTETQYF.

The chain recombines TRBV6-5 with TRBJ1-1; no definite D call. Germline V CDR1 and CDR2: MNHEY, SVGAGI. V lost 6 bases, J lost 2 bases, and 10 bases lay in between. The CDR3 totals 13 residues. CDR3 bases: TGTGCCAGCAGAACAGCTTTAAACACTGAAGCTTTCTTT. It translates to CASRTALNTEAFF.

The CDR3 spells CASRGASGGPYEQYF. For the CDR3, the DNA is TGTGCCAGCAGGGGAGCTAGCGGGGGGCCCTACGAGCAGTACTTC. The chain uses TRBV12-3 or TRBV12-4 and TRBJ2-7; the match to TRBD2 covers 11 bases. This CDR3 is 15 amino acids long. J gave up 2 bases and V 6 bases, and 6 bases lay outside the gene matches.

This chain links TRBV2 with TRBJ1-1; weak D call: TRBD1 (5 bases). This CDR3 spans 17 amino acids. The germline gives CDR1 SNHLY, CDR2 FYNNEI. V lost 3 bases, J lost 0 bases, and 17 bases lay in between. The CDR3, as DNA: TGTGCCAGCAGTGACTTTGAGGGCACAGGCATGAACACTGAAGCTTTCTTT. Translating it yields CASSDFEGTGMNTEAFF.

This clonotype was counted only a few times. The V call is TRBV7-8, the J call TRBJ2-7, with 7 bases aligning to TRBD1. The CDR3 is 14 amino acids. V gave up 3 bases and J gave up 7 bases; unmatched junction bases: 9. Germline V CDR1 and CDR2: SGHVS, FQNEAQ. In nucleotides, the CDR3 is TGTGCCAGCAGCTTGGTAGGGGGCGCGGATGAGCAGTACGTC. This gives the protein CASSLVGGADEQYV.

The chain employs TRBV24-1 and TRBJ2-1, with D maybe TRBD2 (6 bases). This CDR3 has 14 amino acids. Trimming left V 3 bases short and J 4 bases short, with 9 bases between. CDR1 is KGHDR, CDR2 SFDVKD, per germline. The CDR3 loop reads CATSDGGAYNEQFF. Written as DNA, the CDR3 is TGTGCCACCAGTGATGGCGGGGCTTACAATGAGCAGTTCTTC.

The chain uses TRBV2 and TRBJ2-5; tentative D call: TRBD2 (6 bases). V was shortened by 2 bases and J by 5 bases, with 12 bases between the two germline ends. Germline values: CDR1 SNHLY, CDR2 FYNNEI. This CDR3 region has 14 residues. The CDR3 is CASSESASEETQYF. The CDR3 DNA reads TGTGCCAGCAGTGAATCCGCTAGCGAGGAGACCCAGTACTTC. The entire variable domain, with the rest obtained from reference TRBV2 and TRBJ2-5, is as follows: EPEVTQTPSHQVTQMGQEVILRCVPISNHLYFYWYRQILGQKVEFLVSFYNNEISEKSEIFDDQFSVERPDGSNFTLKIRSTKLEDSAMYFCASSESASEETQYFGPGTRLLVL.

V and J are TRBV3-1 and TRBJ2-6, with 7 bases fitting TRBD1. The CDR3 runs 19 residues. Looked up from germline, CDR1 is LGHDT and CDR2 is YNNKEL (reference sequence). Trimming took 6 bases from V and 0 from J; bases not matched to a gene: 14. The DNA of the CDR3 is TGTGCCAGCAGACAGAACCTCCGACAGGGAGCCTCTGGGGCCAACGTCCTGACTTTC. Encoded protein: CASRQNLRQGASGANVLTF.

This chain links TRBV7-8 with TRBJ2-1; 12 bases line up with TRBD2. The ends lost 1 base at V and 8 bases at J; junction bases unmatched: 12. Germline CDR1 and CDR2: SGHVS and FQNEAQ. This CDR3 is built from 18 residues. The CDR3 DNA reads as TGTGCCAGCAGCTTAGATGTCCTAGCGGGGGGGCCTGAGGATGAGCAGTTCTTC. Its protein product is CASSLDVLAGGPEDEQFF.

This clonotype appeared a single time. This chain joins TRBV27 and TRBJ1-1, with D uncertain. The germline V gene encodes CDR1 MNHEY and CDR2 SMNVEV (reference sequence). Deletions cut 4 bases from V and 0 bases from J, with 12 bases between. The CDR3 consists of 15 residues. CDR3 sequence (DNA): TGTGCCAGCAGTTACGCAGGACGGGTGAACACTGAAGCTTTCTTT. Encoded protein: CASSYAGRVNTEAFF.

CDR3 amino acids: CASSQDLRGTEYGYTF. CDR3 nucleotides: TGTGCCAGCAGCCAAGATCTTAGAGGGACGGAATATGGCTACACCTTC. V is TRBV14 and J is TRBJ1-2; a possible D gene is TRBD1 (5 bases). CDR1 and CDR2 from the germline V gene are SGHDN and FVKESK. This CDR3 is built from 16 residues. Trimming removed 0 bases at V and 5 bases at J, with 16 bases between.

The chain joins TRBV4-1 to TRBJ1-5; D not certain. Germline V gene sequence: CDR1 MGHRA, CDR2 YSYEKL. There are 14 residues in the CDR3. Trimming shortened V by 0 bases and J by 5 bases, and 8 bases separated the two germline ends. The CDR3: CASSQEKGDQPQHF. The CDR3 DNA follows: TGCGCCAGCAGCCAAGAAAAGGGTGATCAGCCCCAGCATTTT.

This clonotype was found a few times. V usage is TRBV5-1 and J usage is TRBJ2-1, with 8 bases identical to TRBD2. The CDR3 runs to 12 residues. Trimming cost V 4 bases and J 9 bases; bases outside gene matches: 3. Germline loops: CDR1 SGHRS, CDR2 YFSETQ. This CDR3 reads CASSTGGSEQFF. The CDR3 coding sequence is TGCGCCAGCAGCACGGGGGGGAGTGAGCAGTTCTTC. Full variable domain (outside the CDR3, taken from reference TRBV5-1 and TRBJ2-1): KAGVTQTPRYLIKTRGQQVTLSCSPISGHRSVSWYQQTPGQGLQFLFEYFSETQRNKGNFPGRFSGRQFSNSRSEMNVSTLELGDSALYLCASSTGGSEQFFGPGTRLTVL.